This TCR beta chain was documented in a study of cytomegalovirus exposure and HLA in healthy donors. The PCR used 60 Vbeta and 13 Jbeta primers. Only in-frame clones appear in the TCRdb table, and some are missing; sequencing was by immunoSEQ multiplex PCR. The sample yields more than 150,000 clones, roughly 80% seen once. Only one count was recorded for this clone. CDR1 is SEHNR, CDR2 FQNEAQ, per germline (reference sequence). The ends were cut back, 5 bases at V and 3 bases at J, with 8 bases in the middle. The CDR3 loop spans 13 amino acids. Sequenced material: PBMCs. The chain is built from TRBV7-9 and TRBJ2-4; the D is unclear. The source is a man aged 45 to 65 in good health and CMV-seropositive. CDR3 DNA sequence: TGTGCCAGCAGCCCTTCGGTCAAAAACATTCAGTACTTC. It yields the protein CASSPSVKNIQYF.